This is a list of T cell receptor beta chains from one sample in a study of regulatory T cells in long-lasting Graves disease. TCRdb re-derived calls from the multiplex PCR reads in MiXCR, one entry per CDR3 protein. This table has 390,000 or so distinct CDR3 sequences, roughly 24% appearing once. The sample consisted of peripheral blood mononuclear cells (PBMCs), taken when the disease was refractory, from a patient treated with antithyroid drugs. These receptors were collected from a middle-aged woman with Graves disease. CDR3s include the opening cysteine and the closing phenylalanine or tryptophan. The D gene is left open where the match is weak.

cdr3_aa	v_call	j_call	d_call
CASSYWGEGSGANVLTF	TRBV6-2/TRBV6-3	TRBJ2-6	.
CASSHLTGTASSTDTQYF	TRBV6-2/TRBV6-3	TRBJ2-3	.
CASSSRGGGQPQHF	TRBV27	TRBJ1-5	TRBD1
CASGGGVGGLQETQYF	TRBV7-9	TRBJ2-5	TRBD1
CASSSYTVGTGELFF	TRBV7-6	TRBJ2-2	.
CASSFSDRENQPQHF	TRBV7-9	TRBJ1-5	TRBD1
CASSRGSNEKLFF	TRBV25-1	TRBJ1-4	.
CASSQSRLSGTQYF	TRBV3-1	TRBJ2-5	.
CASSPTGTGELFF	TRBV28	TRBJ2-2	.
CASRFYFQGEDQYF	TRBV5-1	TRBJ2-5	TRBD1
CASSFRYYGYTF	TRBV28	TRBJ1-2	.
CASSYGQASGNTIYF	TRBV6-2/TRBV6-3	TRBJ1-3	.
CASSRGLAGDNEQFF	TRBV28	TRBJ2-1	TRBD2
CAIGTTGVTEAFF	TRBV10-3	TRBJ1-1	TRBD1
CASSNPGLLSSYNEQFF	TRBV25-1	TRBJ2-1	.
CASSLRVRLNTEAFF	TRBV28	TRBJ1-1	.
CASSYRRQFF	TRBV2	TRBJ2-1	.
CASRRDTDTQYF	TRBV2	TRBJ2-3	.
CASSDLREGRNIQYF	TRBV28	TRBJ2-4	TRBD2
CASRRPGATGELFF	TRBV11-2	TRBJ2-2	.
CASTHGQVSYEQYF	TRBV5-1	TRBJ2-7	TRBD1
CASSPGTSGYTGELSF	TRBV14	TRBJ2-2	TRBD2
CASSIGRGGMNTGAFF	TRBV19	TRBJ1-1	.
CASSFIRDTTQYF	TRBV28	TRBJ2-3	.
CASSFDGFSYNEQFF	TRBV28	TRBJ2-1	.
CASKATGMNTEAFF	TRBV27	TRBJ1-1	.
CASSFQGFPKETQYF	TRBV27	TRBJ2-5	.
CSVVQQGDYEQYF	TRBV29-1	TRBJ2-7	.
CSVEDLTNTEAFF	TRBV29-1	TRBJ1-1	.
CASSPRGLAIEQYF	TRBV14	TRBJ2-7	TRBD2
CASSKGQRQETQYF	TRBV5-1	TRBJ2-5	TRBD1
CASSFRSWGAKGETQYF	TRBV28	TRBJ2-5	.
CASSESLRANVLTF	TRBV6-1	TRBJ2-6	.
CSVENPVNTGELFF	TRBV29-1	TRBJ2-2	.
CASSTTPGFSYEQYF	TRBV12-3/TRBV12-4	TRBJ2-7	.
CASSNLNRLNTEAFF	TRBV19	TRBJ1-1	.
CASSTVVAGELFF	TRBV6-1	TRBJ2-2	.
CASILTGTDTEAFF	TRBV2	TRBJ1-1	.
CASSLTSNYEQYF	TRBV5-1	TRBJ2-7	.
CASSPMAGAYEQYF	TRBV27	TRBJ2-7	TRBD2
CSARDGWGNQPQHF	TRBV20-1	TRBJ1-5	.
CATSSTRTGNRLAGGSYNEQFF	TRBV15	TRBJ2-1	TRBD2
CASSSTGTLTYEQYF	TRBV5-4	TRBJ2-7	.
CASSLARRDLNTGELFF	TRBV7-9	TRBJ2-2	.
CSVASHEQYF	TRBV29-1	TRBJ2-7	.
CASSQGRKNGQYF	TRBV3-1	TRBJ2-7	.